A selection of T cell receptor beta chains follows, all from one sample in a study of CXCR4 blockade with PD-1 therapy in pancreatic cancer. This table comes from immunoSEQ multiplex PCR, and its TCRdb copy is limited to in-frame clones, with some not included. Seen here are approximately 5,900 clones, about a third observed once, and the top ten hold about 12%. What was sequenced was tumor tissue. The receptor set was obtained from a human donor with pancreatic ductal adenocarcinoma. Each CDR3 is given with its conserved first and last residue. D genes are given only for firm matches. Size is stated for part of the rows, as once, few or many counts, or as a class when the clone is expanded.

j_call v_call clone_size d_call cdr3_aa cdr3_nt
TRBJ2-1 TRBV2 many - CASSSWDQHPEQFF TGTGCCAGCAGCTCCTGGGACCAACACCCCGAGCAGTTCTTC
TRBJ2-3 TRBV18 - TRBD1 CASSSTGLSTDTQYF TGTGCCAGCTCATCGACAGGGTTAAGCACAGATACGCAGTATTTT
TRBJ1-1 TRBV19 - - CASSIQQHLNTEAFF TGTGCCAGTAGTATACAGCAACATTTGAACACTGAAGCTTTCTTT
TRBJ1-1 TRBV11-3 many TRBD1 CASNPRQGVGNTEAFF TGTGCCAGCAACCCCCGGCAGGGGGTAGGGAACACTGAAGCTTTCTTT
TRBJ2-3 TRBV29-1 - - CSVDGGTDTQYF TGCAGCGTTGATGGTGGCACAGATACGCAGTATTTT
TRBJ1-1 TRBV14 - - CASSQHYTEAFF TGTGCCAGCAGCCAACATTACACTGAAGCTTTCTTT
TRBJ1-3 TRBV1 - - CASSQEIQSGNTIYF TGCGCCAGCAGCCAAGAAATCCAGTCTGGAAACACCATATATTTT
TRBJ1-5 TRBV6-8 few - CASSQSLGDFCYYNQPQHF TGTGCCAGCAGTCAATCCCTGGGGGACTTCTGCTATTACAATCAGCCCCAGCATTTT
TRBJ1-1 TRBV19 - - CASSMVPYNEAFF TGTGCCAGTAGTATGGTACCTTATAATGAAGCTTTCTTT
TRBJ2-7 TRBV4-1 many - CASSQAGTTYEQYF TGCGCCAGCAGCCAGGCCGGGACAACTTACGAGCAGTACTTC